The present entry profiles one TCR beta chain with its context. The germline V gene encodes CDR1 SGDLS and CDR2 YYNGEE. The CDR3 contains 13 residues. V was pared by 0 bases and J by 4 bases, with 5 bases between. Authors' processing steps: Counts of nucleated cells, estimated from reference gene primer amplification, were obtained. The protocol was immunoSEQ multiplex PCR, while the TCRdb copy is restricted to in-frame clones and leaves out a portion. The V and J calls and the clone size are those of that table, but D and trimming were determined from the DNA. The repertoire has about 46,000 clones, approximately 90% of them found once; the top ten carry approximately 3.1%. Cohorts were determined from participant-reported clinical history. Recovered status in Cohort 3 required two negative PCRs, clearance, or symptom resolution. This specimen comes from a study of blood T cell repertoires in COVID-19. Study information: In each case, the material was cDNA or gDNA derived from T cells, B-cell-depleted T cells, or PBMCs.

The source of this sequence is a woman aged 45-60 years who had recovered from COVID-19. The sample was PBMCs or T cells enriched from blood (not recorded which). J is TRBJ1-5 and V is TRBV9, with D unresolved. Here the CDR3 reads CASSVDQNQPQHF. The DNA for the CDR3 is TGTGCCAGCAGCGTAGACCAGAATCAGCCCCAGCATTTT.